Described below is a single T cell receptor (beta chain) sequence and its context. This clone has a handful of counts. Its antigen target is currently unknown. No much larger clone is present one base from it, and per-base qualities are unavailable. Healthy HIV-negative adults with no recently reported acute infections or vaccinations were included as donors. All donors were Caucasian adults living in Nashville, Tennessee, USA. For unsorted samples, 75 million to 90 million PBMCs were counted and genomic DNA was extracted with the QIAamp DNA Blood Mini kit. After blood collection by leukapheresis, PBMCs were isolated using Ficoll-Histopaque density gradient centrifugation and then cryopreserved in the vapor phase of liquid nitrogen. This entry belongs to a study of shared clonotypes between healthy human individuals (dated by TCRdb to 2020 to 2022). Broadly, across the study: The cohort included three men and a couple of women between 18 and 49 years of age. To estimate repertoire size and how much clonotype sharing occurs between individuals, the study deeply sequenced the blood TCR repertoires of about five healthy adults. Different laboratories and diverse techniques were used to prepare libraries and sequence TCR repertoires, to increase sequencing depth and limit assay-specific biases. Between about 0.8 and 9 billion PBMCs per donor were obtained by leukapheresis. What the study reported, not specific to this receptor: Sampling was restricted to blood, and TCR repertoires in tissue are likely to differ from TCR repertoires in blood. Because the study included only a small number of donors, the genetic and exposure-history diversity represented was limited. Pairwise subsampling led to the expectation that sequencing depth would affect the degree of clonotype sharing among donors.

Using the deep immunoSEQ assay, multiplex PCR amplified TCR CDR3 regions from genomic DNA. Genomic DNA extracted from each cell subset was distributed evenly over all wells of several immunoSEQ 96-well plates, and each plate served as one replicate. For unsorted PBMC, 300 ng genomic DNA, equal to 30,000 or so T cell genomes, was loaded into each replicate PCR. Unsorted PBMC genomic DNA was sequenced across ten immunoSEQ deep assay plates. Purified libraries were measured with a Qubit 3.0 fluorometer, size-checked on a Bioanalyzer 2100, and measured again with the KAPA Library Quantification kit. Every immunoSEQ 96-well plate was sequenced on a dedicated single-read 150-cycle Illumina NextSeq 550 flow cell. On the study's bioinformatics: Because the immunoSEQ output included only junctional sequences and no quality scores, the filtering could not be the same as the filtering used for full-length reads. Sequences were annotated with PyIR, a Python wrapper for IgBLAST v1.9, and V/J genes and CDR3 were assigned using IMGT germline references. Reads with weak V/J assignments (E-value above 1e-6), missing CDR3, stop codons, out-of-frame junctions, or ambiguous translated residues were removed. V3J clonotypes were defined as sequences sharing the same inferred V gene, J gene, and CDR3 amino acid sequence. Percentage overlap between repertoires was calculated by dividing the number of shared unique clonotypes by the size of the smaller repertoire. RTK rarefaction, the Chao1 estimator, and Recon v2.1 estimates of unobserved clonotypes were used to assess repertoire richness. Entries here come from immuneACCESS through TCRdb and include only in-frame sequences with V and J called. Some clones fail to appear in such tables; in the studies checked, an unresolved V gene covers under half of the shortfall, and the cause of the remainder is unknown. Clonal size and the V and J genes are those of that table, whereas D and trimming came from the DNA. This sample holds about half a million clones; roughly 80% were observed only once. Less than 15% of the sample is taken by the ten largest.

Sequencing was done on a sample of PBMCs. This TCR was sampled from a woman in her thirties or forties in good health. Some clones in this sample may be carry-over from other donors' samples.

The CDR3 protein sequence reads: CASSLDGRGTPLHF. In nucleotides, the sequence is TGTGCCAGCAGCTTAGATGGCCGGGGGACACCCCTCCACTTT. This chain is built from TRBV7-2 and TRBJ1-6, with TRBD1 perhaps the D gene, on 5 matching bases. V is reduced by 1 base and J by 11 bases, leaving a spacing of 12 bases between them. The CDR3, cysteine through phenylalanine, is 14 amino acids long. The only DNA kept is the CDR3, 42 bases in frame from the first base. Reading the germline V gene gives CDR1 SGHTA and CDR2 FQGNSA. Where the CDR3 stops, the reference TRBV7-2 and TRBJ1-6 genes take over; the full variable domain is GAGVSQSPSNKVTEKGKDVELRCDPISGHTALYWYRQSLGQGLEFLIYFQGNSAPDKSGLPSDRFSAERTGGSVSTLTIQRTQQEDSAVYLCASSLDGRGTPLHFGNGTRLTVT.